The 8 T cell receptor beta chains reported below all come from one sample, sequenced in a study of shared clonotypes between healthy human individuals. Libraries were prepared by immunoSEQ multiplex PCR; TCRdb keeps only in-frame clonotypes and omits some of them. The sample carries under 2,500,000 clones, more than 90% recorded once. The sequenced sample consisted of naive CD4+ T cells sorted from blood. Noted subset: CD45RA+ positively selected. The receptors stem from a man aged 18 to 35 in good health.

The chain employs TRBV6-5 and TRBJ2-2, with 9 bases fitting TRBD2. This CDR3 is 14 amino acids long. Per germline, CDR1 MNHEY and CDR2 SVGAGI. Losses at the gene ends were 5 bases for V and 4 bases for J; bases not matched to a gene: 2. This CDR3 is CASSGREGTGELFF. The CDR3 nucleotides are TGTGCCAGCAGTGGGCGGGAGGGCACCGGGGAGCTGTTTTTT.

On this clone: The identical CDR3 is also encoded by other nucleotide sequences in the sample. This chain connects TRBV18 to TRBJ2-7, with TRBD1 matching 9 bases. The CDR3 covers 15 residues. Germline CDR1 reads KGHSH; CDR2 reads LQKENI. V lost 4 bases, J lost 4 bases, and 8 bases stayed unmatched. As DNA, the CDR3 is TGTGCCAGCTCACGGCCGGGACAGGGTATTTACGAGCAGTACTTC. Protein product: CASSRPGQGIYEQYF. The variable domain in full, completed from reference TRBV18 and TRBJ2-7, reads NAGVMQNPRHLVRRRGQEARLRCSPMKGHSHVYWYRQLPEEGLKFMVYLQKENIIDESGMPKERFSAEFPKEGPSILRIQQVVRGDSAAYFCASSRPGQGIYEQYFGPGTRLTVT.

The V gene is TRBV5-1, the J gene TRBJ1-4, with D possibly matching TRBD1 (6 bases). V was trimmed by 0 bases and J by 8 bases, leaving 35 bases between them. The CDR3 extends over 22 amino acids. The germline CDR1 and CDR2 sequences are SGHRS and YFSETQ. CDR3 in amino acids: CASSLGGRDKTNPNKSREKLFF. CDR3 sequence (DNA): TGCGCCAGCAGCTTGGGGGGCCGGGACAAAACCAACCCAAACAAGAGTCGCGAAAAACTGTTTTTT.

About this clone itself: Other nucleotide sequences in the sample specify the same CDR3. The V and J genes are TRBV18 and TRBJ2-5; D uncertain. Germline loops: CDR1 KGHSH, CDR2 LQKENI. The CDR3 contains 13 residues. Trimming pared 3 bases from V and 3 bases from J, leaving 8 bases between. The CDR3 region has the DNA TGTGCCAGCTCACCGGGCAGTAAAGAGACCCAGTACTTC. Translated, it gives CASSPGSKETQYF.

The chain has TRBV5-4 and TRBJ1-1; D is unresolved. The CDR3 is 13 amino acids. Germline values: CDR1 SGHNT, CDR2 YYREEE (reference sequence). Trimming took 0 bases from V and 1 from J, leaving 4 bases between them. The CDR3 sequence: CASSLVANTEAFF. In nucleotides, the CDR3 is TGTGCCAGCAGCTTGGTTGCGAACACTGAAGCTTTCTTT.

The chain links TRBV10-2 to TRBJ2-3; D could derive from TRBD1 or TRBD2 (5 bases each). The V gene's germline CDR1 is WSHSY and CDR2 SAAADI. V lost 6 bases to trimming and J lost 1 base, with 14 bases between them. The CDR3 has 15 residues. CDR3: CASSSRDGGTDTQYF. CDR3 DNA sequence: TGCGCCAGCAGCTCCCGGGACGGAGGCACAGATACGCAGTATTTT.

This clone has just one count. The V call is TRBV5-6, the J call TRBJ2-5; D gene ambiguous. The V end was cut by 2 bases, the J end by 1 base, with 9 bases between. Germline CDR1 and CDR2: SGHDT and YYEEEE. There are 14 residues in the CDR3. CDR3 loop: CASSFWQFQETQYF. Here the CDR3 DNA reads TGTGCCAGCAGCTTTTGGCAGTTCCAAGAGACCCAGTACTTC.

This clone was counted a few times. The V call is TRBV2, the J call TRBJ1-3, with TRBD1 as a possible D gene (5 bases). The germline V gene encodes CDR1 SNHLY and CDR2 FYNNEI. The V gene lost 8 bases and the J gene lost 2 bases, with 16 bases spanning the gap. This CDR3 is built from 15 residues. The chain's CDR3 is CASGSGKVAGNTIYF. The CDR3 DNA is TGTGCCAGCGGATCAGGGAAGGTTGCTGGAAACACCATATATTTT. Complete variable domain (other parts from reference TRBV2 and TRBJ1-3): EPEVTQTPSHQVTQMGQEVILRCVPISNHLYFYWYRQILGQKVEFLVSFYNNEISEKSEIFDDQFSVERPDGSNFTLKIRSTKLEDSAMYFCASGSGKVAGNTIYFGEGSWLTVV.